These 16 T cell receptor beta chains came from one sample sequenced in a study of blood T cells in healthy people across ages. Primed by a sample-barcoded 5' primer and a J-beta primer mix, a second PCR proceeded for roughly 7 to 11 cycles. TCRdb processed the 5' RACE reads anew with MiXCR; each CDR3 protein has one entry. The table records roughly 1.6 million distinct CDR3 sequences, roughly 32% of them present only once. The sample comprised blood. The receptors stem from a young woman in good health.

This clonotype has just one count. CDR3 sequence (DNA): TGTGCCAGCAGTCCTCACGGGGCAGGGTTCTGCAATGAGCAGTTCTTC. Its protein is CASSPHGAGFCNEQFF. V and J are TRBV7-9 and TRBJ2-1; D may match TRBD1 or TRBD2 (5 bases each). The CDR3 runs 16 residues. Germline loops: CDR1 SEHNR, CDR2 FQNEAQ (reference sequence). Trimming pared 6 bases from V and 6 bases from J, leaving 21 bases between.

Here the CDR3 DNA reads TGTGCCAGCAGCATGGTAGGGATTAACTATGGCTACACCTTC. Its translation: CASSMVGINYGYTF. The J gene is TRBJ1-2, the V gene TRBV2; D unclear. The germline gives CDR1 SNHLY, CDR2 FYNNEI. The CDR3 spans 14 residues. V was shortened by 6 bases and J by 1 base, with 12 bases between the two germline ends.

This clonotype came up a few times. This chain joins TRBV20-1 and TRBJ2-7, with 9 positions matching TRBD1. V lost 6 bases, J lost 6 bases, and 6 bases stayed unmatched. The CDR3 loop spans 12 amino acids. CDR1 is DFQATT, CDR2 SNEGSKA, per germline (reference sequence). CDR3 protein: CSAPGQGSEQYF. DNA for the CDR3: TGCAGTGCCCCGGGACAGGGAAGCGAGCAGTACTTC.

V gene TRBV20-1 combines with J gene TRBJ1-1; a possible D gene is TRBD1 (6 bases). The CDR3 length is 12 residues. V lost 3 bases and J lost 5, with 10 bases in between. Looked up from germline, CDR1 is DFQATT and CDR2 is SNEGSKA (reference sequence). CDR3 in DNA: TGCAGTGCTAGGGACAGTTGGACTGAAGCTTTCTTT. Translating gives CSARDSWTEAFF.

This clonotype was observed a single time. One end of the junction varies from germline; a read error may be responsible. The chain uses TRBV7-3 and TRBJ2-6, with 8 bases aligning to TRBD1. In germline, CDR1 is SGHTA, CDR2 FQGTGA. The length of the CDR3 is 17 residues. CDR3 nucleotides: TGTGCCAGCAGCTTAACGTCGGACAGGGCCGGGGCCAACGTCCGGACTTTC. Protein product: CASSLTSDRAGANVRTF. Full variable domain (missing parts from reference TRBV7-3 and TRBJ2-6): GAGVSQTPSNKVTEKGKYVELRCDPISGHTALYWYRQSLGQGPEFLIYFQGTGAADDSGLPNDRFFAVRPEGSVSTLKIQRTERGDSAVYLCASSLTSDRAGANVRTFGAGSRLTVL.

DNA of the CDR3: TGTGCCAGCAGCGTAGCGGGCTCGACAAAGGACGAGCAGTACTTC. Translated: CASSVAGSTKDEQYF. This rearrangement joins TRBV9 to TRBJ2-7; D gene unclear. The CDR3 sequence is 15 residues long. Germline lookup yields CDR1 SGDLS and CDR2 YYNGEE. The germline V and J ends were trimmed by 0 bases and 5 bases, with 15 bases remaining between them.

This clonotype was detected a few times. The rearrangement joins TRBV7-2 to TRBJ2-3; 8 bases map to TRBD2. CDR3 length equals 16 residues. J gave up 2 bases and V 5 bases, and 9 bases lay outside the gene matches. Per germline, CDR1 SGHTA and CDR2 FQGNSA. The CDR3: CASSLDLAGHTDTQYF. CDR3 coding DNA: TGTGCCAGCAGCCTCGATCTAGCGGGTCACACAGATACGCAGTATTTT.

The chain uses TRBV7-8 and TRBJ2-1; 11 bases fit TRBD2. Germline V gene sequence: CDR1 SGHVS, CDR2 FQNEAQ. After removal of 0 bases from V and 6 bases from J, the junction contained 13 bases not matched to a gene. The CDR3 runs 19 residues. The CDR3 nucleotides are TGTGCCAGCAGCTTAGCCATCCCGCTAGCGGGAGGCCCGAGCAATGAGCAGTTCTTC. Amino acid sequence: CASSLAIPLAGGPSNEQFF.

A few counts support this clonotype. The J gene is TRBJ2-3, the V gene TRBV7-9; unclear D gene. Between the trimmed V and J ends, which lost 5 bases and 4 bases, there was a span of 13 bases. CDR1 is SEHNR, CDR2 FQNEAQ, per germline (reference sequence). The CDR3 runs to 14 residues. This CDR3 reads CASSRRRDPDTQYF. CDR3 bases: TGTGCCAGCAGCCGCCGACGAGATCCAGATACGCAGTATTTT.

V is TRBV20-1 and J is TRBJ2-7; D not certain. The CDR3 has 13 amino acids. Looked up from germline, CDR1 is DFQATT and CDR2 is SNEGSKA (reference sequence). V was shortened by 2 bases and J by 0 bases, with 8 bases between the two germline ends. The CDR3 region is CSARHRDSYEQYF. The CDR3 DNA is TGCAGTGCTAGACACAGAGACTCCTACGAGCAGTACTTC.

In its sample, this clonotype was seen many times. The rearrangement joins TRBV6-6 to TRBJ2-5, with a tentative D call TRBD2 (6 bases). In germline, CDR1 is MNHNY, CDR2 SVGAGI (reference sequence). The CDR3 is made up of 13 amino acids. The germline V and J ends were trimmed by 5 bases and 5 bases, with 12 bases remaining between them. The CDR3 is CASSRSGRETQYF. The CDR3 bases are TGTGCCAGCAGTCGTTCGGGGAGGGAGACCCAGTACTTC.

The chain carries TRBV20-1 and TRBJ2-3, with a tentative D call TRBD2 (5 bases). Germline V gene lookup returns CDR1 DFQATT and CDR2 SNEGSKA (reference sequence). Trimming took off 2 bases at V and 3 bases at J, with 18 bases between the two ends. This CDR3 spans 16 amino acids. This CDR3 is CSARIHLGVGTDTQYF. The CDR3 coding sequence is TGCAGTGCTAGAATCCACCTCGGGGTCGGTACAGATACGCAGTATTTT.

The chain is built from TRBV9 and TRBJ1-6; 9 positions match TRBD1. Per germline, CDR1 SGDLS and CDR2 YYNGEE. This CDR3 contains 15 residues. V gave up 1 base and J gave up 9 bases; unmatched junction bases: 5. The CDR3: CASSVKGTGTSPLHF. In DNA, the CDR3 is TGTGCCAGCAGCGTAAAAGGGACAGGGACTTCACCCCTCCACTTT. The whole variable domain, remainder taken from reference TRBV9 and TRBJ1-6, is DSGVTQTPKHLITATGQRVTLRCSPRSGDLSVYWYQQSLDQGLQFLIQYYNGEERAKGNILERFSAQQFPDLHSELNLSSLELGDSALYFCASSVKGTGTSPLHFGNGTRLTVT.

This clonotype was found a few times. The chain has TRBV27 and TRBJ1-4; the D is unclear. The V and J ends lost 6 bases and 2 bases respectively, with 13 bases between them. Germline CDR1 MNHEY, CDR2 SMNVEV (reference sequence). The CDR3 is made up of 15 amino acids. CDR3 sequence reads: CASRSSGATNEKLFF. CDR3 sequence (DNA): TGTGCCAGCAGATCTTCGGGAGCGACTAATGAAAAACTGTTTTTT. Supplemented by reference TRBV27 and TRBJ1-4, the full variable domain reads EAQVTQNPRYLITVTGKKLTVTCSQNMNHEYMSWYRQDPGLGLRQIYYSMNVEVTDKGDVPEGYKVSRKEKRNFPLILESPSPNQTSLYFCASRSSGATNEKLFFGSGTQLSVL.

This clonotype appeared a single time. V is TRBV25-1 and J is TRBJ2-7, with 9 bases matching TRBD1. The CDR3 length is 14 residues. Germline CDR1 is MGHDK and CDR2 is SYGVNS. V was clipped by 5 bases and J by 6 bases; unmatched bases: 8. The CDR3 is CASSYGTGTGEQYF. In DNA, the CDR3 is TGTGCCAGCAGTTACGGGACAGGGACCGGCGAGCAGTACTTC.

The CDR3 protein is CASSDYPREVAESYEQYF. The DNA of the CDR3 is TGTGCCAGCAGTGATTACCCGCGAGAGGTGGCGGAGTCATACGAGCAGTACTTC. This chain links TRBV6-1 with TRBJ2-7, with D unclear. The CDR3 is 18 residues long. Trimming took 3 bases from V and 4 from J, leaving 25 bases between them. Germline V gene lookup returns CDR1 MNHNS and CDR2 SASEGT.